The T cell receptor (beta chain) described here comes from a study of long-term antiretroviral therapy in people with HIV. A v3.0 immunoSEQ assay was performed at survey level. Assay used: immunoSEQ multiplex PCR; TCRdb lists only in-frame clones, some missing. The sample records some 25,000 clones, approximately 81% being singletons. This clone came up a few times. The sequence came from a man between 35 and 55 years old with HIV. Sequenced material: unsorted PBMCs, taken 3 years after starting antiretroviral therapy.

CDR3 in amino acids: CASSQLRDGNQPQHF. The CDR3, as DNA: TGCGCCAGCAGCCAGTTAAGGGACGGCAATCAGCCCCAGCATTTT. The chain uses TRBV4-1 and TRBJ1-5; D is perhaps TRBD1 (5 bases). With 3 bases removed from V and 2 bases from J, the gap between germline ends came to 11 bases. The CDR3 covers 15 residues. Looked up from germline, CDR1 is MGHRA and CDR2 is YSYEKL.